These T cell receptor beta chains were read from a single sample in a study of OX40 agonist ivuxolimab in advanced cancers. Repertoires were generated with immunoSEQ multiplex PCR, while TCRdb's copy carries only in-frame clones and drops some. Of about 89,000 clones listed, approximately 91% were seen once; the top ten hold 0.25% to 0.3%. Material: CD4+ or CD8+ T cells sorted from blood, obtained in a trial of the OX40 agonist ivuxolimab. These receptors came from an adult with an advanced solid tumor such as melanoma, head and neck, liver or kidney cancer. CDR3s include the opening cysteine and the closing phenylalanine or tryptophan. A D gene is named only where the DNA matches it firmly. Expanded clones are given a class, and other clones once, few, many or no size at all.

>16|.|TRBJ2-1|TRBD2|TRBV7-2
CASSLEVGGGGNEQFF
TGTGCCAGCAGCTTAGAAGTGGGCGGGGGTGGCAATGAGCAGTTCTTC
>13|.|TRBJ2-2|.|TRBV19
CASSMKGTGELFF
TGTGCCAGTAGTATGAAGGGGACCGGGGAGCTGTTTTTT
>14|few|TRBJ1-6|TRBD1|TRBV5-1
CASSLTGVNSPLHF
TGCGCCAGCAGCTTGACAGGGGTCAATTCACCCCTCCACTTT
>15|.|TRBJ2-7|TRBD2|TRBV7-2
CASSPSGGTGYEQYF
TGTGCCAGCAGCCCTAGCGGGGGGACGGGCTATGAGCAGTACTTC
>16|.|TRBJ1-5|.|TRBV7-9
CASSLALVGRDQPQHF
TGTGCCAGCAGCTTAGCGCTGGTCGGGAGGGATCAGCCCCAGCATTTT
>15|.|TRBJ2-1|TRBD2|TRBV5-4
CASSLGGSSYNEQFF
TGTGCCAGCAGCTTGGGCGGGAGCTCCTACAATGAGCAGTTCTTC
>13|.|TRBJ2-7|.|TRBV10-1
CASSESAWREQYF
TGCGCCAGCAGTGAGTCGGCTTGGAGGGAGCAGTACTTC
>14|.|TRBJ1-1|TRBD1|TRBV5-8
CASSPRTGATEAFF
TGTGCCAGCAGCCCCAGGACAGGCGCCACTGAAGCTTTCTTT
>16|.|TRBJ2-2|.|TRBV5-4
CASTPSGQGMTGELFF
TGTGCCAGCACCCCCTCCGGGCAGGGTATGACCGGGGAGCTGTTTTTT
>15|.|TRBJ1-4|.|TRBV19
CASSSTASETAKLFF
TGTGCCAGTAGTAGTACGGCATCCGAGACGGCCAAACTGTTTTTT
>16|.|TRBJ1-4|TRBD1|TRBV5-5
CASSSGTGATNEKLFF
TGTGCCAGCAGCTCGGGGACAGGGGCAACTAATGAAAAACTGTTTTTT
>14|.|TRBJ2-7|TRBD1|TRBV27
CASSLGQGPYEQYF
TGTGCCAGCAGTTTAGGACAGGGCCCCTACGAGCAGTACTTC
>14|.|TRBJ1-4|.|TRBV30
CAWSLGRTNEKLFF
TGTGCCTGGAGTCTGGGGCGGACTAATGAAAAACTGTTTTTT
>12|.|TRBJ1-2|.|TRBV6-5
CASMGRNYGYTF
TGTGCCAGCATGGGGAGAAACTATGGCTACACCTTC
>14|.|TRBJ1-1|.|TRBV27
CASSTGFPTTEAFF
TGTGCCAGCAGCACAGGGTTTCCGACCACTGAAGCTTTCTTT
>13|.|TRBJ2-1|.|TRBV19
CASSIYVETEQFF
TGTGCCAGTAGTATCTACGTAGAAACTGAGCAGTTCTTC
>13|.|TRBJ1-1|.|TRBV30
CAWKGRMNTEAFF
TGTGCCTGGAAGGGACGCATGAACACTGAAGCTTTCTTT
>16|.|TRBJ2-3|TRBD2|TRBV18
CASSPLAGGSTDTQYF
TGTGCCAGCTCACCATTAGCGGGGGGGTCGACAGATACGCAGTATTTT
>14|.|TRBJ2-7|TRBD1|TRBV5-4
CASSRGQGVYEQYF
TGTGCCAGCAGCAGGGGACAGGGGGTTTACGAGCAGTACTTC
>15|.|TRBJ1-4|TRBD1|TRBV10-3
CAISEGTGTDEKLFF
TGTGCCATCAGTGAGGGGACCGGGACAGACGAAAAACTGTTTTTT
>16|.|TRBJ2-7|TRBD2|TRBV4-2
CASSQVAGVTQYEQYF
TGTGCCAGCAGCCAGGTAGCGGGGGTGACCCAATACGAGCAGTACTTC
>13|.|TRBJ1-1|.|TRBV6-4
CASSEAGATEAFF
TGTGCCAGCAGTGAGGCAGGGGCGACTGAAGCTTTCTTT
>14|.|TRBJ2-5|.|TRBV5-4
CASSLSRIQETQYF
TGTGCCAGCAGCTTGAGCCGGATTCAAGAGACCCAGTACTTC
>13|.|TRBJ2-4|.|TRBV11-2
CASSAPGAGIQYF
TGTGCCAGCAGCGCTCCAGGAGCGGGCATTCAGTACTTC
>13|.|TRBJ1-1|TRBD1|TRBV29-1
CSAHRGLYTEAFF
TGCAGCGCACACAGGGGTTTATACACTGAAGCTTTCTTT
>17|.|TRBJ2-1|.|TRBV11-2
CASSLAVGFASYNEQFF
TGTGCCAGCAGCTTAGCGGTGGGTTTTGCATCCTACAATGAGCAGTTCTTC
>16|.|TRBJ1-2|TRBD1|TRBV4-2
CASSRTTGASSYGYTF
TGTGCCAGCAGCCGAACTACAGGGGCCTCAAGCTATGGCTACACCTTC
>14|.|TRBJ2-2|.|TRBV19
CASSIDGNTGELFF
TGTGCCAGTAGTATTGATGGGAACACCGGGGAGCTGTTTTTT
>14|once|TRBJ2-3|.|TRBV11-2
CASSPAQVTDTQYF
TGTGCCAGCAGTCCAGCCCAGGTCACAGATACGCAGTATTTT
>14|.|TRBJ2-1|TRBD2|TRBV18
CASSRDGGYNEQFF
TGTGCCAGCTCCCGGGACGGGGGGTACAATGAGCAGTTCTTC
>14|.|TRBJ1-1|TRBD1|TRBV6-5
CASTPGQAPTEAFF
TGTGCCAGCACCCCGGGACAGGCCCCCACTGAAGCTTTCTTT
>13|.|TRBJ2-5|TRBD1|TRBV29-1
CSAVTGFGETQYF
TGCAGCGCCGTGACAGGGTTCGGAGAGACCCAGTACTTC
>15|.|TRBJ2-7|TRBD1|TRBV27
CASSLLRQGSYEQYF
TGTGCCAGCAGTCTCCTCAGACAGGGATCCTACGAGCAGTACTTC
>13|.|TRBJ1-1|.|TRBV11-3
CASSLDRTTEAFF
TGTGCCAGCAGCTTAGATAGGACCACTGAAGCTTTCTTT
>15|.|TRBJ1-2|TRBD1|TRBV6-5
CASSYSGTGGYGYTF
TGTGCCAGCAGTTACTCTGGGACAGGGGGTTATGGCTACACCTTC
>18|.|TRBJ2-1|TRBD2|TRBV5-5
CASSLGFKRGSSYNEQFF
TGTGCCAGCAGCTTAGGTTTCAAGCGGGGGAGCTCCTACAATGAGCAGTTCTTC